The clone carrying this TCR beta chain was observed many times. The data stem from a study of regulatory T cells in long-lasting Graves disease. Noted time point: newly diagnosed GD, antithyroid drugs for less than 3 months. Extracted PBMC RNA gave rise to the TCR library. The CDR3 totals 15 residues. V dropped 4 bases and J dropped 1 base, with 13 bases sitting between them. In germline, CDR1 is SGHTA, CDR2 FQGNSA. Arm-PCR of CDR3 regions and iRepertoire HTBI primers were the basis on which TCR beta libraries were built. Via MiXCR, TCRdb re-called the multiplex PCR reads, giving one row per CDR3 protein. Counted here are roughly 260,000 distinct CDR3 sequences, about 17% occurring once; the ten biggest clones make up 12% to 15%. The sample also formed part of further work on T cells in Graves' hyperthyroidism and ophthalmopathy. That study adds: HTBI primers were the set used in a first-round RT-PCR of the TCR CDR3.

The starting material was peripheral blood mononuclear cells (PBMCs), obtained at new diagnosis, from a patient treated with antithyroid drugs. The sequence came from a woman aged 25 to 39 with Graves disease. The rearrangement joins TRBV7-2 to TRBJ2-5; D perhaps matches TRBD1 (6 bases). In nucleotides, the CDR3 is TGTGCCAGCAGCTGGGCCGGGACATCCCAAGAGACCCAGTACTTC. It is translated as CASSWAGTSQETQYF.